Presented here are 31 T cell receptor beta chains from one specimen sequenced in a study of control samples from healthy donors and cancer patients. The data were produced by immunoSEQ multiplex PCR, yet TCRdb's version contains in-frame clones alone and is incomplete. The data show around 90,000 clones, with 86% seen just once and around 21% held by the top ten. Sequencing was carried out using blood. These TCRs come from a man between 25 and 39 years old in good health.

J is TRBJ2-5 and V is TRBV5-1; D possibly corresponds to TRBD1 (6 bases). Germline V CDR1 and CDR2: SGHRS, YFSETQ. The germline V and J ends were trimmed by 3 bases and 4 bases, with 16 bases remaining between them. The CDR3 has 15 residues. The CDR3: CASSSQQRGGETQYF. CDR3 coding DNA: TGCGCCAGCAGCTCACAACAACGAGGGGGAGAGACCCAGTACTTC.

This clone was seen only a few times. The chain recombines TRBV9 with TRBJ2-1; 9 bases fit TRBD1. Germline assignment: CDR1 SGDLS and CDR2 YYNGEE. The V segment lost 4 bases and the J segment 8 bases; nucleotides outside the gene matches: 10. The CDR3 is 15 residues long. The CDR3 protein is CASSPRQGEGDEQFF. The DNA of the CDR3 is TGTGCCAGCAGCCCCAGACAGGGGGAAGGGGATGAGCAGTTCTTC. Full variable domain (rest looked up from reference TRBV9 and TRBJ2-1): DSGVTQTPKHLITATGQRVTLRCSPRSGDLSVYWYQQSLDQGLQFLIQYYNGEERAKGNILERFSAQQFPDLHSELNLSSLELGDSALYFCASSPRQGEGDEQFFGPGTRLTVL.

This rearrangement joins TRBV19 to TRBJ1-4; TRBD1 is a possible D gene (6 bases). CDR1 is LNHDA and CDR2 is SQIVND in the germline V gene (reference sequence). The CDR3 consists of 14 residues. Between the trimmed V and J ends, which lost 10 bases and 7 bases, there was a span of 19 bases. The CDR3, as DNA: TGTGCCACCCTATCGGAGGGGGGAGGTGAAAAACTGTTTTTT. It specifies CATLSEGGGEKLFF.

The chain uses TRBV2 and TRBJ2-3, with TRBD1 identical over 7 bases. The germline CDR1 and CDR2 sequences are SNHLY and FYNNEI. V shed 7 bases, J shed 6 bases, and the junction held 13 bases outside the gene matches. CDR3 length equals 15 residues. DNA for the CDR3: TGTGCCAGCACCCGAACAGGGGTGAGCAAGGATACGCAGTATTTT. This codes for CASTRTGVSKDTQYF.

The chain combines TRBV6-5 with TRBJ2-2; no firm D call. The CDR3 spans 14 residues. Trimming left V 5 bases short and J 4 bases short, with 11 bases between. Looked up from germline, CDR1 is MNHEY and CDR2 is SVGAGI. CDR3 in DNA: TGTGCCAGCAGTCTCATTGGTGGCACCGGGGAGCTGTTTTTT. Protein product: CASSLIGGTGELFF.

This chain links TRBV28 with TRBJ1-5, with 7 positions matching TRBD1. This CDR3 region has 14 residues. V lost 2 bases and J lost 4; bases outside the gene matches: 2. The germline gives CDR1 MDHEN, CDR2 SYDVKM. The CDR3 DNA reads TGTGCCAGCAGTTTACTACAGGGGAATCAGCCCCAGCATTTT. Translating gives CASSLLQGNQPQHF. The full variable domain, rest sourced from reference TRBV28 and TRBJ1-5, is DVKVTQSSRYLVKRTGEKVFLECVQDMDHENMFWYRQDPGLGLRLIYFSYDVKMKEKGDIPEGYSVSREKKERFSLILESASTNQTSMYLCASSLLQGNQPQHFGDGTRLSIL.

This chain connects TRBV5-1 to TRBJ2-5; TRBD1 is a possible D gene (6 bases). Germline values: CDR1 SGHRS, CDR2 YFSETQ. The CDR3 is 14 residues long. V lost 0 bases and J lost 2, with 8 bases in between. The CDR3 coding sequence is TGCGCCAGCAGCTTGGGCAGGGGACAAGAGACCCAGTACTTC. Residues: CASSLGRGQETQYF.

V and J are TRBV7-9 and TRBJ2-7; D perhaps matches TRBD2 (7 bases). Germline assignment: CDR1 SEHNR and CDR2 FQNEAQ (reference sequence). Trimming shortened V by 6 bases and J by 1 base, and 19 bases separated the two germline ends. This CDR3 contains 16 residues. This CDR3 is CASRYYGGPESYEQYF. CDR3 sequence (DNA): TGTGCCAGCAGATATTACGGGGGGCCTGAGTCCTACGAGCAGTACTTC.

V gene TRBV30 combines with J gene TRBJ2-5, with D possibly matching TRBD2 (7 bases). The germline V gene encodes CDR1 GTSNPN and CDR2 SVGIG (reference sequence). The V and J ends lost 3 bases and 6 bases respectively, with 14 bases between them. CDR3 size: 13 residues. The DNA for the CDR3 is TGTGCCTGGAGGGAGGGGGGGTTGAAGACCCAGTACTTC. This codes for CAWREGGLKTQYF.

This chain connects TRBV7-9 to TRBJ2-5; 10 bases are shared with TRBD2. CDR1 and CDR2 from the germline V gene are SEHNR and FQNEAQ (reference sequence). This CDR3 is built from 16 residues. Losses at the gene ends were 5 bases for V and 2 bases for J; bases not matched to a gene: 8. CDR3 in amino acids: CASSLLAGATQETQYF. As DNA, the CDR3 is TGTGCCAGCAGCCTTCTAGCGGGGGCTACACAAGAGACCCAGTACTTC.

CDR3 bases: TGCAGCGGCCGACCACAGGGGAACACTGAAGCTTTCTTT. It is translated as CSGRPQGNTEAFF. The rearrangement uses TRBV29-1 and TRBJ1-1; tentative D call: TRBD1 (6 bases). CDR1 is SQVTM and CDR2 is ANQGSEA in the germline V gene. This CDR3 comprises 13 residues. V lost 7 bases, J lost 1 base, and 13 bases lay in between.

V and J are TRBV27 and TRBJ2-3; 12 bases agree with TRBD1. The CDR3 extends over 21 amino acids. V trimming: 6 bases; J trimming: 2 bases; junction bases outside the gene matches: 21. CDR1 is MNHEY and CDR2 is SMNVEV in the germline V gene (reference sequence). The CDR3 DNA follows: TGTGCCAGCAGAGCATACCTCCGGGACAGGGGGCTAACGGGGCACACAGATACGCAGTATTTT. Residues: CASRAYLRDRGLTGHTDTQYF.

CDR3 DNA sequence: TGTGCCAGCAGCTTAGAAGGCATCCGGGAGACCCAGTACTTC. Residues: CASSLEGIRETQYF. The chain couples TRBV7-3 to TRBJ2-5; no firm D call. Trimming left V 2 bases short and J 5 bases short, with 12 bases between. Germline CDR1 and CDR2: SGHTA and FQGTGA. This CDR3 region has 14 residues. The variable domain in full, completed from reference TRBV7-3 and TRBJ2-5, reads GAGVSQTPSNKVTEKGKYVELRCDPISGHTALYWYRQSLGQGPEFLIYFQGTGAADDSGLPNDRFFAVRPEGSVSTLKIQRTERGDSAVYLCASSLEGIRETQYFGPGTRLLVL.

The chain carries TRBV5-1 and TRBJ1-2; no clear D gene. V lost 2 bases and J lost 4, with 9 bases in between. The germline gives CDR1 SGHRS, CDR2 YFSETQ. The CDR3 is 13 residues long. The CDR3 nucleotides are TGCGCCAGCAGCTTCGGGAGACGCTATGGCTACACCTTC. It encodes CASSFGRRYGYTF.

The CDR3 reads CASSIEFGGWGNDGGYTF. CDR3 DNA sequence: TGTGCCAGTAGTATAGAGTTCGGGGGATGGGGGAATGATGGCGGCTACACCTTC. The rearrangement uses TRBV19 and TRBJ1-2; D is possibly TRBD1 (5 bases). V lost 0 bases, J lost 8 bases, and 25 bases lay in between. This CDR3 region has 18 residues. Germline V gene data show CDR1 as LNHDA and CDR2 as SQIVND (reference sequence).

The chain combines TRBV6-5 with TRBJ1-1, with D maybe TRBD1 (5 bases). CDR1 and CDR2 from the germline V gene are MNHEY and SVGAGI. Trimming took off 4 bases at V and 4 bases at J, with 16 bases between the two ends. CDR3 size: 15 residues. CDR3 region: CASSFSAGRGTEAFF. The CDR3 DNA reads as TGTGCCAGCAGTTTCTCGGCCGGAAGGGGCACTGAAGCTTTCTTT.

This chain connects TRBV5-1 to TRBJ2-7; D tentatively reads TRBD1 or TRBD2 (6 bases each). This CDR3 is 14 amino acids long. V lost 4 bases and J lost 7, with 18 bases in between. Germline V gives CDR1 SGHRS, CDR2 YFSETQ. The CDR3 loop is CASSPGTNREEQYV. The DNA of the CDR3 is TGCGCCAGCAGCCCCGGGACAAACCGGGAGGAGCAGTACGTC.

The gene calls are TRBV6-5 and TRBJ1-5; TRBD1 might be the D (5 bases). The CDR3 is 13 amino acids. From germline, CDR1 is MNHEY and CDR2 SVGAGI. Trimming took off 3 bases at V and 7 bases at J, with 10 bases between the two ends. CDR3 DNA: TGTGCCAGCAGTTATTCGGGGGACCAGCCCCAGCATTTT. Its translation: CASSYSGDQPQHF.

V usage is TRBV30 and J usage is TRBJ1-2; no firm D call. The CDR3 loop spans 11 amino acids. With 0 bases removed from V and 10 bases from J, the gap between germline ends came to 9 bases. Per the germline V gene, CDR1 is GTSNPN and CDR2 is SVGIG (reference sequence). This chain's CDR3 is CAWSVGTLYTF. CDR3 nucleotide sequence: TGTGCCTGGAGTGTAGGAACCCTCTACACCTTC.

CDR3 DNA: TGTGCCAGCAGGGAGATTTTTACCGATACCGGGGAGCTGTTTTTT. It translates to CASREIFTDTGELFF. The V gene is TRBV7-3, the J gene TRBJ2-2, with D uncertain. V lost 6 bases and J 5 bases, leaving 16 bases between the germline ends. The CDR3 has 15 amino acids. CDR1 and CDR2 from the germline V gene are SGHTA and FQGTGA.

This rearrangement joins TRBV5-6 to TRBJ2-6, with D unresolved. Trimming shortened V by 0 bases and J by 0 bases, and 4 bases separated the two germline ends. Germline CDR1 and CDR2: SGHDT and YYEEEE. The CDR3 spans 15 residues. The CDR3 is CASSLGVSGANVLTF. CDR3 DNA: TGTGCCAGCAGCTTGGGGGTCTCTGGGGCCAACGTCCTGACTTTC.

V usage is TRBV11-2 and J usage is TRBJ2-2; the D gene could be TRBD1 or TRBD2 (6 bases each). The CDR3 consists of 17 residues. The ends were cut back, 0 bases at V and 3 bases at J, with 14 bases in the middle. Germline V lookup: CDR1 SGHAT, CDR2 FQNNGV. CDR3 DNA: TGTGCCAGCAGCTTAGATGGGGGGCGCGGGTACACCGGGGAGCTGTTTTTT. Translation: CASSLDGGRGYTGELFF. The full variable domain, completed using reference TRBV11-2 and TRBJ2-2, is EAGVAQSPRYKIIEKRQSVAFWCNPISGHATLYWYQQILGQGPKLLIQFQNNGVVDDSQLPKDRFSAERLKGVDSTLKIQPAKLEDSAVYLCASSLDGGRGYTGELFFGEGSRLTVL.

This clone was detected only a few times. This sequence joins TRBV9 and TRBJ2-2, with D perhaps TRBD2 (6 bases). This CDR3 comprises 16 residues. V shed 4 bases and J shed 6 bases, with 19 bases lying between them. CDR1 SGDLS and CDR2 YYNGEE come from the germline V gene. The DNA of the CDR3 is TGTGCCAGCAGCCCCCGCGGGACGTTGAGCGCCGGGGAGCTGTTTTTT. Its protein is CASSPRGTLSAGELFF.

The chain combines TRBV7-6 with TRBJ1-2; D is unresolved. Germline-derived CDR1 and CDR2 are SGHVS and FNYEAQ. V dropped 0 bases and J dropped 6 bases, with 14 bases sitting between them. The CDR3 is 15 amino acids. In nucleotides, the CDR3 is TGTGCCAGCAGCTTAGCGCTTGCAGAGAACCATGGCTACACCTTC. This translates into CASSLALAENHGYTF.

The rearrangement joins TRBV2 to TRBJ2-2; D remains unclear. CDR1 SNHLY and CDR2 FYNNEI come from the germline V gene. The CDR3 runs 16 residues. V was trimmed by 0 bases and J by 2 bases, leaving 10 bases between them. CDR3 sequence: CASSEAWQDNTGELFF. In DNA, the CDR3 is TGTGCCAGCAGTGAAGCGTGGCAGGACAACACCGGGGAGCTGTTTTTT.

The chain joins TRBV29-1 to TRBJ2-7, with TRBD2 identical over 7 bases. The CDR3 runs 12 residues. Germline trimming cut 6 bases from V and 2 bases from J; bases unmatched to any gene: 4. From germline, CDR1 is SQVTM and CDR2 ANQGSEA. Here the CDR3 DNA reads TGCAGCGTGGGAGGGACCACCTACGAGCAGTACTTC. It is translated as CSVGGTTYEQYF.

The chain combines TRBV24-1 with TRBJ1-2; D gene uncertain. The V end was cut by 4 bases, the J end by 3 bases, with 11 bases between. CDR3 length equals 14 residues. CDR1 and CDR2 (germline): KGHDR, SFDVKD. CDR3 coding DNA: TGTGCCACCAGTGAGGCCGCACTTGACTATGGCTACACCTTC. Translation gives CATSEAALDYGYTF.

This sequence joins TRBV28 and TRBJ1-6; no definite D call. Germline V gene data show CDR1 as MDHEN and CDR2 as SYDVKM. The V gene lost 7 bases and the J gene lost 0 bases, with 7 bases spanning the gap. This CDR3 region has 14 residues. The CDR3 DNA is TGTGCCAGCACCCCTCCCTCCTATAATTCACCCCTCCACTTT. It is translated as CASTPPSYNSPLHF.

This clone was counted once. J is TRBJ2-1 and V is TRBV18; D possibly uses TRBD1 or TRBD2 (5 bases each). The CDR3 loop spans 16 amino acids. Trimming shortened V by 3 bases and J by 6 bases, and 18 bases separated the two germline ends. CDR1 and CDR2 from the germline V gene are KGHSH and LQKENI. The CDR3 loop is CASSPRVQGRGNEQFF. Written as DNA, the CDR3 is TGTGCCAGCTCACCGCGGGTCCAGGGTCGGGGCAATGAGCAGTTCTTC.

The chain is built from TRBV30 and TRBJ1-5; D uncertain. Germline V gene data show CDR1 as GTSNPN and CDR2 as SVGIG (reference sequence). This CDR3 region has 13 residues. Trimming cost V 2 bases and J 7 bases, with 12 bases left between them. CDR3 nucleotides: TGTGCCTGGAGTCCGGGCGTAGACCAGCCCCAGCATTTT. It encodes CAWSPGVDQPQHF.

The rearrangement links TRBV6-5 to TRBJ1-4, with D possibly matching TRBD1 (6 bases). Germline CDR1 is MNHEY and CDR2 is SVGAGI. The CDR3 totals 14 residues. Trimming shortened V by 6 bases and J by 4 bases, and 12 bases separated the two germline ends. The CDR3 DNA reads TGTGCCAGCAGGATGGGGACAAGTAATGAAAAACTGTTTTTT. This codes for CASRMGTSNEKLFF.